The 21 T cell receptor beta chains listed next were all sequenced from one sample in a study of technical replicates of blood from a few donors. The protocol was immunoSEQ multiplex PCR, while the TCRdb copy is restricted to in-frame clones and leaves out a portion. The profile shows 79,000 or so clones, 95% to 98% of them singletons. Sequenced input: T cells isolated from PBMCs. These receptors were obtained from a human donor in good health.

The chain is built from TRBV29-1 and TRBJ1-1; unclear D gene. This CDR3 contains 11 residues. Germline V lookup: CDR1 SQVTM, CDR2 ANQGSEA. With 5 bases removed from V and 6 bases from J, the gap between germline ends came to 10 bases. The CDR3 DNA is TGCAGCGTTTATCAGGCAGCTGAAGCTTTCTTT. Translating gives CSVYQAAEAFF.

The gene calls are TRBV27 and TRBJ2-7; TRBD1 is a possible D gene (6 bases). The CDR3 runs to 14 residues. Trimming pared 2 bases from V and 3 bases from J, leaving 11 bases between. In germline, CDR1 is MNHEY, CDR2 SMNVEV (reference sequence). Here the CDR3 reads CASSLGGQLYEQYF. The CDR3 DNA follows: TGTGCCAGCAGTTTAGGAGGACAGCTCTACGAGCAGTACTTC.

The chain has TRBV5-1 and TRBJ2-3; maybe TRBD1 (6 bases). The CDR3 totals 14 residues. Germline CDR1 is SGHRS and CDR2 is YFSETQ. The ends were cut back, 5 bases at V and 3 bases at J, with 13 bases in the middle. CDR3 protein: CASRQGHRTDTQYF. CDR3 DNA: TGCGCCAGCAGACAGGGCCATCGAACAGATACGCAGTATTTT.

The CDR3 reads CASSVIDTQYF. The DNA of the CDR3 is TGTGCCAGCAGTGTTATAGATACGCAGTATTTT. The gene calls are TRBV2 and TRBJ2-3; D remains ambiguous. V was cut by 4 bases and J by 5 bases, with 4 bases left in between. Germline V gives CDR1 SNHLY, CDR2 FYNNEI. The CDR3 spans 11 residues.

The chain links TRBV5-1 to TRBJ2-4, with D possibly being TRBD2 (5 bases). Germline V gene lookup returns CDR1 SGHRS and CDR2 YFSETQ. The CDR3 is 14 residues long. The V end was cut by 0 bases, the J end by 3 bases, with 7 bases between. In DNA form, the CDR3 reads TGCGCCAGCAGCTTGGGGGGAGACAAAAACATTCAGTACTTC. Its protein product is CASSLGGDKNIQYF.

In nucleotides, the CDR3 is TGTGCCAGCAGTGAATCCCGAGGACTAGCCAAAAACATTCAGTACTTC. It encodes CASSESRGLAKNIQYF. This sequence joins TRBV6-1 and TRBJ2-4, with D maybe TRBD2 (5 bases). The CDR3 consists of 16 residues. Trimming took 2 bases from V and 0 from J, leaving 11 bases between them. From germline, CDR1 is MNHNS and CDR2 SASEGT.

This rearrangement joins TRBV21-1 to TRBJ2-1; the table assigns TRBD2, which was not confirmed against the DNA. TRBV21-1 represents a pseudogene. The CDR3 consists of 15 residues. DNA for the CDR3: TGTGCCAGCACCTTAGGCGGGAGGGCTTACAATGAGCAGTTCTTC. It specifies CASTLGGRAYNEQFF.

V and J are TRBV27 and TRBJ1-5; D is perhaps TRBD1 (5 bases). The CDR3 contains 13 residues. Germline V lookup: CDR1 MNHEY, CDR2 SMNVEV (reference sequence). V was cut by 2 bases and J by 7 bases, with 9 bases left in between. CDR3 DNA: TGTGCCAGCAGTTTAGCAGGGCGGCAGCCCCAGCATTTT. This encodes CASSLAGRQPQHF.

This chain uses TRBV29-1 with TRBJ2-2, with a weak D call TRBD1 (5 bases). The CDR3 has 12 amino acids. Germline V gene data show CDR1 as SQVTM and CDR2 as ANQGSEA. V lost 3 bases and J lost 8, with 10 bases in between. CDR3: CSVDDRRGELFF. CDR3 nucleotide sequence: TGCAGCGTTGATGACAGAAGAGGGGAGCTGTTTTTT.

The CDR3 DNA sequence: TGTGCCAGCAGCTTAAGACTCGGGGGGTCAGATACGCAGTATTTT. It is translated as CASSLRLGGSDTQYF. The chain is built from TRBV7-3 and TRBJ2-3; the match to TRBD2 covers 7 bases. CDR3 size: 15 residues. V shed 1 base, J shed 4 bases, and the junction held 5 bases outside the gene matches. The germline CDR1 and CDR2 sequences are SGHTA and FQGTGA.

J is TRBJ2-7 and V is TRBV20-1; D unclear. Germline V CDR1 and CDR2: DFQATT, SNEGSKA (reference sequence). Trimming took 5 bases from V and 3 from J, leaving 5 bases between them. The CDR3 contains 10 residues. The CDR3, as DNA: TGCAGTGCTCAGAACTACGAGCAGTACTTC. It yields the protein CSAQNYEQYF.

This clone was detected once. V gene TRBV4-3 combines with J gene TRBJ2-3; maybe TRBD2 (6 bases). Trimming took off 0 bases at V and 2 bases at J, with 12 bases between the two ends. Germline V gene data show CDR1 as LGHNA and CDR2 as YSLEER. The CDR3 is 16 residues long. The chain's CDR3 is CASSQDPEGTTDTQYF. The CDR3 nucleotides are TGCGCCAGCAGCCAAGATCCGGAGGGGACCACAGATACGCAGTATTTT.

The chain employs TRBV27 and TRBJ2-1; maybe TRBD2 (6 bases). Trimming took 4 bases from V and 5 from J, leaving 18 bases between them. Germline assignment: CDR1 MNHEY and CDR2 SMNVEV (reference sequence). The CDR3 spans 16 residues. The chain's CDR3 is CASSSQVREIDNEQFF. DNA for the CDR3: TGTGCCAGCAGTTCCCAGGTACGGGAGATCGACAATGAGCAGTTCTTC.

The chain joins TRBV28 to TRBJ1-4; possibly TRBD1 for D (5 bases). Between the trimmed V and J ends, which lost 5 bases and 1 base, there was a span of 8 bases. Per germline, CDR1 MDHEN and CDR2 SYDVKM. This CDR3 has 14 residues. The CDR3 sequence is CASSLTGTNEKLFF. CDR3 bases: TGTGCCAGCAGTCTTACAGGAACTAATGAAAAACTGTTTTTT.

The CDR3 is CASSQQGGRETQYF. The CDR3 nucleotides are TGTGCCAGCAGTCAGCAGGGGGGTCGAGAGACCCAGTACTTC. The genes are TRBV7-2 and TRBJ2-5; D possibly corresponds to TRBD1 (7 bases). From germline, CDR1 is SGHTA and CDR2 FQGNSA. V lost 6 bases, J lost 4 bases, and 15 bases lay in between. The CDR3 is 14 residues long.

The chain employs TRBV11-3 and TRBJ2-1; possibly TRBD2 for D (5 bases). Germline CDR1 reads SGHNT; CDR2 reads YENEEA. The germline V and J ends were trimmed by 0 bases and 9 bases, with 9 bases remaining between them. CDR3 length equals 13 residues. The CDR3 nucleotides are TGTGCCAGCAGCTTAGAGGAGGCAGGTGAGCAGTTCTTC. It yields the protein CASSLEEAGEQFF.

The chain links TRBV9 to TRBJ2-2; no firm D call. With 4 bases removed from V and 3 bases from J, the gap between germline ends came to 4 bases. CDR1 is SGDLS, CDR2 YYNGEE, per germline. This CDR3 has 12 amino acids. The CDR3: CASSPDTGELFF. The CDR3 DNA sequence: TGTGCCAGCAGCCCGGACACCGGGGAGCTGTTTTTT.

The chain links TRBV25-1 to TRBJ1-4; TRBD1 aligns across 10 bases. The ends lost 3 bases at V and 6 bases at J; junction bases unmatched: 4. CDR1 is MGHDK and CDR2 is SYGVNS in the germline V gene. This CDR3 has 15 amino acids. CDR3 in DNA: TGTGCCAGCAGTGACTCCGGGACAGGGGATGAAAAACTGTTTTTT. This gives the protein CASSDSGTGDEKLFF.

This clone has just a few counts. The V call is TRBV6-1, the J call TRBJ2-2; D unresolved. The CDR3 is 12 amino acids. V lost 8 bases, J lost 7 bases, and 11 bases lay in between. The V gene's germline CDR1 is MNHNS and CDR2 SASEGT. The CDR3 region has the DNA TGTGCCAGCGGCTTATTCAGCGGGGAGCTGTTTTTT. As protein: CASGLFSGELFF.

CDR3: CAIIDTYNEQFF. The CDR3 DNA reads TGTGCCATCATTGATACCTACAATGAGCAGTTCTTC. The chain uses TRBV10-3 and TRBJ2-1; no clear D. Trimming cost V 7 bases and J 2 bases, with 6 bases left between them. This CDR3 contains 12 residues. From germline, CDR1 is ENHRY and CDR2 SYGVKD.

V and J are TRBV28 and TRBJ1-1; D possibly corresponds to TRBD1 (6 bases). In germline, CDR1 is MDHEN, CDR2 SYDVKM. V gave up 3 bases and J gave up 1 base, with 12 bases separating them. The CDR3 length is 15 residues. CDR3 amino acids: CASSLYGQRNTEAFF. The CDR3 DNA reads TGTGCCAGCAGTTTGTATGGACAGAGGAACACTGAAGCTTTCTTT.